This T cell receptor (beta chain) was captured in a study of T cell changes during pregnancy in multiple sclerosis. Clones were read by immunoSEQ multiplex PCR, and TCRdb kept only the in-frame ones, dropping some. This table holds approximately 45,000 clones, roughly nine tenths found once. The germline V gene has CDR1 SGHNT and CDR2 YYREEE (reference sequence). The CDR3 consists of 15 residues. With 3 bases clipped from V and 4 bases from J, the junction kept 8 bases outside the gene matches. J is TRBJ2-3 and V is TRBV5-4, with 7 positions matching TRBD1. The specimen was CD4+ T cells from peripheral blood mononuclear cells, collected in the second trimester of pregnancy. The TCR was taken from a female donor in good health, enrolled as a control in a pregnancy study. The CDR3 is CASSSSRQGADTQYF. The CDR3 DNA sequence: TGTGCCAGCAGCTCTAGCCGACAGGGAGCAGATACGCAGTATTTT.